This TCR beta chain appears in the sequencing data of a study of blood T cell repertoires in COVID-19. About the research overall: There were acute and convalescent COVID-19 samples, and they came from the United States, Italy and Spain.

This clone was seen a few times. The data were produced by immunoSEQ multiplex PCR, yet TCRdb's version contains in-frame clones alone and is incomplete. The sample shows 35,000 to 50,000 clones, approximately 85% of them seen only once. The CDR3 is 14 residues long. Germline V gene sequence: CDR1 SGHTA, CDR2 FQGTGA. V lost 5 bases to trimming and J lost 6 bases; unmatched junction nucleotides: 6. The sample comprised peripheral blood. The chain carries TRBV7-3 and TRBJ1-1; 10 bases align to TRBD1. The clonotype was recovered from a human donor in a cohort sampled during active COVID-19. This CDR3 reads CASSRGQGISEAFF. The CDR3 nucleotides read TGTGCCAGCAGCCGGGGACAGGGGATTTCTGAAGCTTTCTTT.